The clone carrying this T cell receptor beta chain came up a few times. Its antigen remains unknown. Nobody among the patients had been given any treatment before thyroid surgery. Trimming removed 3 bases from V and 0 bases from J, with 19 bases in between. The CDR3 length is 18 residues. Germline assignment: CDR1 MGHRA and CDR2 YSYEKL. The data derive from a study of metastatic and nonmetastatic thyroid tumors. Overall study: Across peripheral blood and tumor or nodule tissue samples taken from malignant and benign thyroid patients, the repertoires were compared with one another.

In the study's own analysis: For papillary thyroid cancer, a distant-metastasis classifier was constructed from CDR3 differences observed across clinicopathological groups. TCRdb reprocessed the PCR reads using MiXCR. TCRdb's processing, not the study's, gives the V and J calls here. The repertoire has about 62,000 clones, approximately 4.1% of them found once; the top ten carry around 20%. General study findings and limits: For both blood and tumor, malignant thyroid tumors reportedly showed significantly higher TCR beta diversity than benign nodules did.

The gene calls are TRBV4-1 and TRBJ2-3; no clear D gene. The sample comprised blood. The TCR comes from a female donor with papillary thyroid cancer or a benign thyroid nodule (not recorded which). Some clones in this sample may be carry-over from other donors' samples. The CDR3 DNA follows: TGCGCCAGCAGCCATTCTCGGCCGTTTCGGGTTAGCACAGATACGCAGTATTTT. It translates to CASSHSRPFRVSTDTQYF.